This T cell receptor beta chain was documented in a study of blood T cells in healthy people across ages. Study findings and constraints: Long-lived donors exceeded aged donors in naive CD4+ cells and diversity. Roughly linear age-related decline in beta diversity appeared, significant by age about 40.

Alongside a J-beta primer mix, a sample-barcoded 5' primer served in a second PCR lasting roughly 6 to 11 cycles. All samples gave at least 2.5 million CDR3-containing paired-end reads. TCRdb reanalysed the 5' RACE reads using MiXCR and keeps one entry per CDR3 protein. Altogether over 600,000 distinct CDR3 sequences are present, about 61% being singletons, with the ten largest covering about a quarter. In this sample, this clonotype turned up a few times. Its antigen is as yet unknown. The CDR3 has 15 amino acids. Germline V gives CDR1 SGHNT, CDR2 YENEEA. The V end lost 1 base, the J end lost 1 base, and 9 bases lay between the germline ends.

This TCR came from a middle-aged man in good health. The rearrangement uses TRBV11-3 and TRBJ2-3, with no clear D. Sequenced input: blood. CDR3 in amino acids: CASSLGGAGTDTQYF. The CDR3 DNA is TGTGCCAGCAGCTTAGGCGGAGCAGGCACAGATACGCAGTATTTT.